This TCR beta chain was observed in a study of blood T cell repertoires in COVID-19 (dated by TCRdb to 2018 to 2021). Concerning the study at large: Samples covering the acute and convalescent phases of COVID-19 were provided by collaborators in the United States, Italy and Spain. The material from the prospective study consisted of cDNA or gDNA derived from T cells, B-cell-depleted T cells, or PBMCs. Deeply sampled blood TCRbeta repertoires from subjects exposed to, actively infected with, or recovered from COVID-19 were included in the dataset. A freely available public database, intended as a resource for researchers studying the immune response to SARS-CoV-2, is where the repertoires were released. The samples were drawn from two sources: the first 160 participants of the ongoing ImmuneRACE study, and 950 to 1,500 subjects contributed by 6 global collaborators. The sample metadata nearly always contained a de-identified subject ID, COVID-19 status, age in years and sex. HLA class I and class II types, where available, came from metadata supplied by the sample provider rather than from assay-based typing.

One collaborating source in Seattle enrolled patients while the patients were actively infected and followed the patients over time throughout the course of disease. Whole blood was collected in K2EDTA tubes by collaborating institutions according to the institutions' own protocols. For TCRbeta analysis, collaborators shipped samples as frozen whole blood, isolated PBMCs, or DNA extracted from either of those sample types. The germline V gene (reference sequence) specifies MNHNY as CDR1 and SVGAGI as CDR2. Including cysteine and phenylalanine, the CDR3 has 12 amino acids. This entry keeps only the CDR3 DNA: 36 bases, framed from base 1. Trimming takes 6 bases from V and 0 bases from J, and the germline ends sit 4 bases apart. TCRbeta CDR3 regions were amplified from genomic DNA by means of the immunoSEQ Assay, a bias-controlled multiplex PCR. The original pipeline was this. Nucleated cell counts per sample were estimated from amplification of reference gene primers within the assay. To quantify the absolute abundance of each unique TCRbeta CDR3 rearrangement, sequence reads were collapsed and filtered. For each sample, productive Simpson clonality was calculated as the square root of Simpson's diversity index across productive rearrangements. Sourced from immuneACCESS, this table was stored by TCRdb with only in-frame sequences that have V and J called. A share of the clones is absent; for the studies checked, an unresolved V gene accounts for under half, and the remainder has no known explanation. D and trimming were read from the DNA, whereas the V and J calls and clone size are those reported in that table. The sample has around 46,000 clones on record, 70% to 90% of them singletons. The top ten clones comprise about a third of the sample.

Details on this clone: It lacks a known antigen. The sample holds no much larger clone one base away, and base qualities are not on file.

Study-wide findings and limitations: How much clinical and demographic metadata was included differed by source and by participant, and the metadata was provided uncurated.

The chain joins TRBV6-6 to TRBJ2-3, with the D segment identity uncertain. Sequenced input: peripheral blood. This TCR derives from a woman aged 80 or older with COVID-19, enrolled during active disease. The CDR3 region has the sequence CASSHSTDTQYF. The DNA sequence is given as TGTGCCAGCAGCCATAGCACAGATACGCAGTATTTT.